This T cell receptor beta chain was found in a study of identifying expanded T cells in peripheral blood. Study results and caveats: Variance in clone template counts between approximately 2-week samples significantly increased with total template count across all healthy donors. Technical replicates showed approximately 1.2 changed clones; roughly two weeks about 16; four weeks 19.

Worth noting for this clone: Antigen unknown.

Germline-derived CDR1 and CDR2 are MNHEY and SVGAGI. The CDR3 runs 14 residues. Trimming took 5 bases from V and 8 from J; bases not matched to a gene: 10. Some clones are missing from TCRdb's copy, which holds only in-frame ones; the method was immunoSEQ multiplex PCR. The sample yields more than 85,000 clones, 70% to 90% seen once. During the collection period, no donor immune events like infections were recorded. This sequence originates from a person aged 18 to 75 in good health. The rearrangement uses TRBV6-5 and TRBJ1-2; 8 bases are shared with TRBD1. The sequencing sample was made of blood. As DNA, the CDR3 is TGTGCCAGCAGTACTCACGGACAGGGTAGGGGCTACACCTTC. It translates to CASSTHGQGRGYTF.